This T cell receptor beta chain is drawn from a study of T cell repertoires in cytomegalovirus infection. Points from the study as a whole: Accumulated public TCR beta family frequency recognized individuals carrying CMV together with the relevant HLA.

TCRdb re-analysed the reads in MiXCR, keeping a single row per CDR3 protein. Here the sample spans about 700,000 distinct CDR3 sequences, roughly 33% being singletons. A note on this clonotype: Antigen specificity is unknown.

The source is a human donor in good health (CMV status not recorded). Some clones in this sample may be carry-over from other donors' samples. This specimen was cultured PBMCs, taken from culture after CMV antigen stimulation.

The CDR3 DNA reads TGTGCCACTTCACGTACGAACACTGAAGCTTTCTTT. This sequence encodes CATSRTNTEAFF. The rearrangement uses TRBV24-1 and TRBJ1-1; D remains ambiguous. From germline, CDR1 is KGHDR and CDR2 SFDVKD. There are 12 residues in the CDR3. V was clipped by 10 bases and J by 1 base, with 9 bases between them.